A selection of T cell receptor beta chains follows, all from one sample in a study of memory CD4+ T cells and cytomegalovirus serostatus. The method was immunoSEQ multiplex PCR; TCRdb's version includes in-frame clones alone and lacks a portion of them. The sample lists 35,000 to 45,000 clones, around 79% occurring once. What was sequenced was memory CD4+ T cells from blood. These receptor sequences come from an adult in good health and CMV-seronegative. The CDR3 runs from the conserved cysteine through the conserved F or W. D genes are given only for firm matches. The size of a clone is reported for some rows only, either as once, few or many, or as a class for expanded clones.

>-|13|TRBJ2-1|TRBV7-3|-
CASSPEGGNEQFF
TGTGCCAGCAGCCCGGAGGGGGGCAATGAGCAGTTCTTC
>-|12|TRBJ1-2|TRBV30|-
CAWSSGVYGYTF
TGTGCCTGGAGTAGTGGGGTCTATGGCTACACCTTC
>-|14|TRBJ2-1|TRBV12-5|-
CASGLGNVANEQFF
TGTGCTAGTGGTTTGGGGAACGTGGCGAATGAGCAGTTCTTC
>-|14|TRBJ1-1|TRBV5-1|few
CASSLGRAATEAFF
TGCGCCAGCAGCTTAGGACGAGCTGCCACTGAAGCTTTCTTT
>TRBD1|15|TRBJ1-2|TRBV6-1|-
CASTTGQGWIYGYTF
TGTGCCAGCACCACGGGACAGGGGTGGATCTATGGCTACACCTTC
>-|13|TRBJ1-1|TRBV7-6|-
CASSLQQTTEAFF
TGTGCCAGCAGCTTACAACAGACCACTGAAGCTTTCTTT
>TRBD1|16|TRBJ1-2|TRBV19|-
CASTSGQGGTNYGYTF
TGTGCCAGTACATCGGGACAGGGGGGAACTAACTATGGCTACACCTTC
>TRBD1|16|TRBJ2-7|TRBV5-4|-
CASSASSDRVLFKQYF
TGTGCCAGCAGCGCCTCCTCGGACAGGGTTTTGTTTAAGCAGTACTTC
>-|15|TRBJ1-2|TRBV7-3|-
CASSPQPDLHYGYTF
TGTGCCAGCAGCCCTCAACCAGACTTGCACTATGGCTACACCTTC
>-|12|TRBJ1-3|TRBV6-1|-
CASSGSANTIYF
TGTGCCAGCAGTGGTTCAGCTAACACCATATATTTT
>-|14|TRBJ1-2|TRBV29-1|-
CSVGTAPYGYGYTF
TGCAGCGTTGGGACCGCCCCCTATGGTTATGGCTACACCTTC
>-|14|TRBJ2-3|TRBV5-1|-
CASSLTRGRDTQYF
TGCGCCAGCAGCTTGACCCGGGGGCGGGATACGCAGTATTTT
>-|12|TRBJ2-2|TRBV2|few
CASSVDTGELFF
TGTGCCAGCAGTGTTGACACCGGGGAGCTGTTTTTT
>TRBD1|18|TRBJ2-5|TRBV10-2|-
CASSVILLPGQSQETQYF
TGCGCCAGCAGTGTCATATTACTACCGGGACAGTCACAAGAGACCCAGTACTTC
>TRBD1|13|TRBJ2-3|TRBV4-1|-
CASSQQQGDTQYF
TGCGCCAGCAGCCAGCAACAGGGGGATACGCAGTATTTT
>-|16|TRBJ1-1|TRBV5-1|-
CASSFGRVGVNTEAFF
TGCGCCAGCAGCTTTGGGCGTGTAGGTGTGAACACTGAAGCTTTCTTT
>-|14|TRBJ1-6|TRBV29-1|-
CSRTGGFLNSPLHF
TGCAGCCGAACGGGGGGTTTCCTCAATTCACCCCTCCACTTT
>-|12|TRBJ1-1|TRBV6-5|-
CASSFRGGEAFF
TGTGCCAGCAGTTTTCGCGGGGGCGAAGCTTTCTTT
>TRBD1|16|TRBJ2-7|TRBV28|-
CASSFVPGQFSYEQYF
TGTGCCAGCAGTTTCGTTCCGGGACAGTTTTCCTACGAGCAGTACTTC
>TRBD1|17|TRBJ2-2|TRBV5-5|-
CASSWPNRGKNTGELFF
TGTGCCAGCAGCTGGCCCAACAGGGGGAAGAACACCGGGGAGCTGTTTTTT
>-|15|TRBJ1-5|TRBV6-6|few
CASSYEGRGNQPQHF
TGTGCCAGCAGTTACGAGGGGAGGGGCAATCAGCCCCAGCATTTT
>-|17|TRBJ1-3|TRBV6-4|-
CASRAGYSFDSGNTIYF
TGTGCCAGCCGGGCAGGATATAGTTTCGACTCTGGAAACACCATATATTTT
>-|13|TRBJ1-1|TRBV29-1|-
CSANRELNTEAFF
TGCAGCGCGAACAGGGAGCTGAACACTGAAGCTTTCTTT
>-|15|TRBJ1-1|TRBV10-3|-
CAISDLRAANTEAFF
TGTGCCATCAGTGATCTCAGGGCTGCTAACACTGAAGCTTTCTTT
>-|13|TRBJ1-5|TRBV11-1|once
CASSADRLQPQHF
TGTGCCAGCAGCGCCGACAGGCTTCAGCCCCAGCATTTT
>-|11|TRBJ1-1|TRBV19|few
CASGMTTEAFF
TGTGCCAGTGGTATGACGACTGAAGCTTTCTTT
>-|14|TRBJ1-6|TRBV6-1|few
CASRRWTDNSPLHF
TGTGCCAGCAGGAGATGGACAGATAATTCACCCCTCCACTTT
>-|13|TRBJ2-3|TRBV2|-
CASSPDGSRTQYF
TGTGCCAGCAGTCCAGACGGTAGTCGTACGCAGTATTTT
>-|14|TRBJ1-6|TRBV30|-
CAWSRQTGSSPLHF
TGTGCCTGGAGTAGACAGACTGGAAGTTCACCCCTCCACTTT
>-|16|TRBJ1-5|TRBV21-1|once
CASSKKTNPRNQPQHF
TGTGCCAGCAGCAAAAAGACGAACCCCCGCAATCAGCCCCAGCATTTT
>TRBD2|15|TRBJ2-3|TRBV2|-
CASSGAGGPRDTQYF
TGTGCCAGCAGTGGAGCGGGGGGGCCGCGAGATACGCAGTATTTT
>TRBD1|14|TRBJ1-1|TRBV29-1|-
CSVSPGQGGTEAFF
TGCAGCGTTTCCCCGGGACAGGGAGGAACTGAAGCTTTCTTT